This T cell receptor (beta chain) comes out of a study of T cell changes during pregnancy in multiple sclerosis (dated by TCRdb to the late 2010s). Regarding the research as a whole: Changes in the T cell repertoire over the course of pregnancy were examined in this study in women with multiple sclerosis.

V drops 4 bases and J drops 4 bases, leaving 8 bases in between. Inclusive of the bounding cysteine and phenylalanine, the CDR3 is 12 residues long. The DNA shown is the 36-base CDR3, in frame from base 1. In the germline V gene, CDR1 corresponds to SGHDN and CDR2 to FVKESK. Libraries came from the immunoSEQ multiplex PCR assay. The table comes from immuneACCESS by way of TCRdb, which keeps in-frame sequences with V and J called. Part of the clones is missing from these tables; in studies checked, under half for an unresolved V gene and the rest for unknown reasons. The sample table holds about 100,000 clones, of which around 92% were seen once. Of the sample, around 2.1% is held by the ten largest clones. On this clone: Its recognized antigen is unknown. The record has no base qualities; no much larger clone is one base away.

Rearrangement joined TRBV14 to TRBJ2-7; TRBD1 could be the D gene, as 5 bases match. The source was peripheral blood, collected after pregnancy. The sequence was collected from a female donor with multiple sclerosis, enrolled in a pregnancy study. The CDR3 protein sequence reads: CASSRQGYEQYF. At the DNA level, the sequence is TGTGCCAGCAGCCGGCAGGGTTACGAGCAGTACTTC.